This T cell receptor (beta chain) was profiled in a study of control samples from healthy donors and cancer patients. Sequencing used immunoSEQ multiplex PCR; TCRdb keeps in-frame clones, though not all of them. The sample records some 29,000 clones, around nine tenths being singletons. Germline values: CDR1 SGHNT, CDR2 YYREEE (reference sequence). V was clipped by 5 bases and J by 3 bases; unmatched bases: 6. The CDR3 loop spans 15 amino acids. The chain recombines TRBV5-4 with TRBJ1-2, with 11 positions matching TRBD1. Input material: formalin-fixed, paraffin-embedded tissue. This receptor was identified in a female donor with melanoma. The CDR3 sequence: CASRTGQGVDYGYTF. The DNA of the CDR3 is TGTGCCAGCAGGACGGGACAGGGGGTCGACTATGGCTACACCTTC.